This entry describes one T cell receptor (beta chain). The antigen remains unidentified. Germline V CDR1 and CDR2: SEHNR, FQNEAQ (reference sequence). With 1 base clipped from V and 5 bases from J, the junction kept 3 bases outside the gene matches. This CDR3 is 15 amino acids long. Libraries were prepared by immunoSEQ multiplex PCR; TCRdb keeps only in-frame clonotypes and omits some of them. The sample has 67,000 or so clones; around three quarters are singletons. The data stem from a study of vaccination effects on CD4 cells after COVID-19. Expansion of antigen-specific CD4+ T cells with viral peptide pools was carried out by the ViraFEST assay before sequencing. Culture proceeded for more than 8 days, and CD4+ T cells were then isolated. Nucleocapsid antibodies stayed negative before and after vaccination, showing no earlier SARS-CoV-2 infection.

The input for sequencing was CD4+ T cells from PBMCs cultured with HCoV-OC43 spike peptides, taken before COVID-19 vaccination. Subset: HCoV-OC43 spike overlapping peptide pool stimulation. This chain links TRBV7-9 with TRBJ1-1; TRBD1 matches 11 bases. This sequence originates from a human donor who received a COVID-19 vaccine. CDR3 DNA sequence: TGTGCCAGCAGCTTAGGGGGACAGGGGGAAACTGAAGCTTTCTTT. It encodes CASSLGGQGETEAFF.